This T cell receptor beta chain was observed in a study of beta chain features in type 1 diabetes. Across the study: The study found patients and healthy donors alike in age, gender and cell yields. Across the samples, 100 million to 130 million sorted cells were examined in total.

Investigators reverse transcribed all isolated RNA, so they sequenced expressed TCRB transcripts. Profiled with immunoSEQ multiplex PCR; TCRdb holds only in-frame clones, not every one. The repertoire has 250,000 to 300,000 clones, around 22% of them found once; the top ten carry around 0.012%. The study, taken as a whole, reports: Shortening of TCRB CDR3s, moderate but significant, appeared in all four CD4+ subsets of Type 1 diabetes patients. Within the patient group, naive, central memory and Treg TCRB repertoires appeared more similar to each other than within healthy donors.

The CDR3 extends over 12 amino acids. Trimming cost V 4 bases and J 8 bases; bases outside gene matches: 7. Germline values: CDR1 SQVTM, CDR2 ANQGSEA. With regard to this clone: What it recognizes is unknown.

Sequencing input: naive CD4+ T cells from blood. The chain employs TRBV29-1 and TRBJ1-2; 7 bases fit TRBD1. This sequence originates from a woman in her 30s with type 1 diabetes. CDR3 DNA sequence: TGCAGCGTTGGACAGGGTATGGGAGGCTACACCTTC. Its protein is CSVGQGMGGYTF.